The TCR beta chain described here comes from a study of shared clonotypes between healthy human individuals. Produced via immunoSEQ multiplex PCR; TCRdb's table is partial and in-frame only. The repertoire holds about 1.5 million clones, 98% seen once, with roughly 0.45% in the top ten. CDR3 length: 18 residues. From germline, CDR1 is SGHTA and CDR2 FQGNSA. Trimming took 5 bases from V and 4 from J; bases not matched to a gene: 12. The sequence came from a man aged 25-40 years in good health. The sequenced sample consisted of naive CD4+ T cells sorted from blood. Documented subset: CD45RA+ positively selected. The chain couples TRBV7-2 to TRBJ2-7; 15 nucleotides agree with TRBD2. The CDR3 DNA sequence: TGTGCCAGCAGCCAATCGTCCGGACTAGCGGGAGGGCGGTACGAGCAGTACTTC. Protein sequence: CASSQSSGLAGGRYEQYF. Filled out from reference TRBV7-2 and TRBJ2-7, the complete variable domain reads GAGVSQSPSNKVTEKGKDVELRCDPISGHTALYWYRQSLGQGLEFLIYFQGNSAPDKSGLPSDRFSAERTGGSVSTLTIQRTQQEDSAVYLCASSQSSGLAGGRYEQYFGPGTRLTVT.